The 22 T cell receptor beta chains below all came from one sample that was sequenced in a study of shared clonotypes between healthy human individuals (dated by TCRdb to about 2020). Library creation used the immunoSEQ multiplex PCR assay. The clones in this table, taken by TCRdb from immuneACCESS, are in-frame only. Not every clone is retained; where verified, under half of the shortfall comes from an unresolved V gene, and the cause of the rest is unknown. This sample gives roughly 2,300,000 clones in total; about nine tenths of them show up just once. The ten largest clones take up 0.37% of the sample. The sequenced sample consisted of naive CD4+ T cells from PBMCs. The cell subset or site label of this sample denotes: CD45RA+ positively selected. Source of these receptors: a man aged 18-30 years in good health. Some clones in this sample may be carry-over from other donors' samples.

In DNA, the CDR3 is TGTGCCAGCAGCCCTCGGGATAGCGGGAGTGCCGGGGAGCTGTTTTTT. Translation gives CASSPRDSGSAGELFF. The rearrangement uses TRBV7-2 and TRBJ2-2; 9 bases map to TRBD2. Looked up from germline, CDR1 is SGHTA and CDR2 is FQGNSA. The CDR3 spans 16 residues. V trimming: 5 bases; J trimming: 6 bases; junction bases outside the gene matches: 10.

This clone was detected only once. This chain joins TRBV5-6 and TRBJ2-7; no definite D call. The CDR3 is 15 residues long. Trimming left V 4 bases short and J 2 bases short, with 16 bases between. Per the germline V gene, CDR1 is SGHDT and CDR2 is YYEEEE. CDR3 protein: CASSPSLGQTYEQYF. CDR3 nucleotide sequence: TGTGCCAGCAGCCCTTCTCTAGGGCAGACCTACGAGCAGTACTTC.

Points on this clone: The sample holds other DNA sequences that translate to the same CDR3. The chain is built from TRBV5-5 and TRBJ1-4; D is possibly TRBD1 (6 bases). Trimming left V 0 bases short and J 3 bases short, with 6 bases between. There are 14 residues in the CDR3. Germline CDR1 is SGHKS and CDR2 is YYEKEE (reference sequence). The CDR3 here is CASSLGQANEKLFF. DNA of the CDR3: TGTGCCAGCAGCTTGGGACAGGCTAATGAAAAACTGTTTTTT.

This clone was observed a single time. The V gene is TRBV6-5, the J gene TRBJ2-2, with no clear D. CDR1 and CDR2 from the germline V gene are MNHEY and SVGAGI. The CDR3 is made up of 16 amino acids. V gave up 4 bases and J gave up 0 bases, with 12 bases separating them. DNA for the CDR3: TGTGCCAGCAGTTTTCGTAGGCTGGCGAACACCGGGGAGCTGTTTTTT. Its translation: CASSFRRLANTGELFF.

The V and J genes are TRBV6-5 and TRBJ1-6, with 7 bases fitting TRBD1. The CDR3 has 14 amino acids. The germline V gene encodes CDR1 MNHEY and CDR2 SVGAGI. V dropped 6 bases and J dropped 7; count of bases not matched to a gene: 6. This CDR3 reads CASRGGQPNSPLHF. In DNA form, the CDR3 reads TGTGCCAGCAGGGGGGGACAGCCGAATTCACCCCTCCACTTT.

V usage is TRBV5-1 and J usage is TRBJ1-2; weak D call: TRBD1 (6 bases). The CDR3 contains 15 residues. CDR1 and CDR2 (germline): SGHRS, YFSETQ. V was clipped by 4 bases and J by 6 bases, with 19 bases between them. The CDR3 DNA follows: TGCGCCAGCAGCGTTGTCGGTGGCAGGGGCAATGGCTACACCTTC. Amino acids: CASSVVGGRGNGYTF.

This rearrangement joins TRBV5-1 to TRBJ2-2; 10 bases are shared with TRBD1. The trim removed 6 bases at V and 3 bases at J, leaving 5 bases unmatched. Germline V CDR1 and CDR2: SGHRS, YFSETQ. The CDR3 length is 15 residues. This CDR3 reads CASNSGTGDTGELFF. CDR3 nucleotide sequence: TGCGCCAGCAACTCCGGGACAGGGGACACCGGGGAGCTGTTTTTT. The full variable domain, in which reference TRBV5-1 and TRBJ2-2 provide the parts outside the CDR3, is KAGVTQTPRYLIKTRGQQVTLSCSPISGHRSVSWYQQTPGQGLQFLFEYFSETQRNKGNFPGRFSGRQFSNSRSEMNVSTLELGDSALYLCASNSGTGDTGELFFGEGSRLTVL.

This rearrangement joins TRBV6-5 to TRBJ2-1; D gene uncertain. The V and J ends lost 3 bases and 9 bases respectively, with 12 bases between them. This CDR3 contains 13 residues. Germline V gene sequence: CDR1 MNHEY, CDR2 SVGAGI. The CDR3 loop reads CASSYYRISEQFF. CDR3 coding DNA: TGTGCCAGCAGTTATTATAGGATAAGTGAGCAGTTCTTC.

This chain joins TRBV5-1 and TRBJ1-2; TRBD1 agrees at 8 bases. With 0 bases clipped from V and 2 bases from J, the junction kept 6 bases outside the gene matches. Per germline, CDR1 SGHRS and CDR2 YFSETQ. The CDR3 is 16 amino acids. The CDR3 nucleotides read TGCGCCAGCAGCTTGGTTCAGGGGGCAGGAAACTATGGCTACACCTTC. Translation gives CASSLVQGAGNYGYTF.

This chain joins TRBV5-5 and TRBJ2-7; D might be TRBD1 (6 bases). The CDR3 is made up of 15 amino acids. The germline V and J ends were trimmed by 2 bases and 2 bases, with 14 bases remaining between them. Germline loops: CDR1 SGHKS, CDR2 YYEKEE (reference sequence). The chain's CDR3 is CASSFDRTLTYEQYF. The CDR3 region has the DNA TGTGCCAGCAGCTTTGACAGGACCCTAACCTACGAGCAGTACTTC.

This clone appeared a few times. V usage is TRBV6-1 and J usage is TRBJ1-3; D unclear. The CDR3 spans 13 residues. In germline, CDR1 is MNHNS, CDR2 SASEGT. V lost 0 bases to trimming and J lost 5 bases, with 5 bases between them. CDR3 in DNA: TGTGCCAGCAGTGAAGCCCAACGAAACACCATATATTTT. This translates into CASSEAQRNTIYF.

V gene TRBV11-3 combines with J gene TRBJ2-1, with 7 bases that match TRBD2. The CDR3 has 14 residues. V shed 4 bases and J 2 bases; nucleotides not matched to a gene: 2. Germline V gene lookup returns CDR1 SGHNT and CDR2 YENEEA. CDR3 loop: CASSSGLAYNEQFF. In DNA, the CDR3 is TGTGCCAGCAGCTCCGGACTAGCCTACAATGAGCAGTTCTTC.

This clone was seen only once. DNA of the CDR3: TGTGCCAGCTCAACGCTGGAGGCAGATACGCAGTATTTT. Protein product: CASSTLEADTQYF. The chain carries TRBV18 and TRBJ2-3, with a tentative D call TRBD2 (5 bases). Germline V CDR1 and CDR2: KGHSH, LQKENI. The V gene lost 5 bases and the J gene lost 4 bases, with 10 bases spanning the gap. This CDR3 spans 13 amino acids.

The CDR3 DNA follows: TGTGCCAGCAGCCCCGGGACCCTAGATTACAATGAGCAGTTCTTC. Translating it yields CASSPGTLDYNEQFF. The V call is TRBV28, the J call TRBJ2-1; D possibly matches TRBD1 or TRBD2 (5 bases each). The V gene lost 6 bases and the J gene lost 4 bases, with 16 bases spanning the gap. CDR3 length equals 15 residues. CDR1 and CDR2 from the germline V gene are MDHEN and SYDVKM.

The rearrangement uses TRBV9 and TRBJ2-2; D unresolved. V lost 1 base and J 10 bases, leaving 14 bases between the germline ends. This CDR3 comprises 14 residues. Germline CDR1 SGDLS, CDR2 YYNGEE. CDR3 sequence reads: CASSVFRPPSELFF. In DNA, the CDR3 is TGTGCCAGCAGCGTATTTAGACCTCCCTCGGAGCTGTTTTTT.

The count of this clone is one. The chain carries TRBV7-2 and TRBJ1-5; D may be TRBD1 (6 bases). V was pared by 3 bases and J by 4 bases, with 10 bases between. Germline V CDR1 and CDR2: SGHTA, FQGNSA. The CDR3 covers 14 residues. The CDR3 spells CASSFGGRNQPQHF. In DNA, the CDR3 is TGTGCCAGCAGCTTTGGGGGCCGAAATCAGCCCCAGCATTTT. Full variable domain (missing parts from reference TRBV7-2 and TRBJ1-5): GAGVSQSPSNKVTEKGKDVELRCDPISGHTALYWYRQSLGQGLEFLIYFQGNSAPDKSGLPSDRFSAERTGGSVSTLTIQRTQQEDSAVYLCASSFGGRNQPQHFGDGTRLSIL.

This clone was counted a single time. The chain has TRBV28 and TRBJ1-5; TRBD1 might be the D (5 bases). The CDR3 has 15 residues. In germline, CDR1 is MDHEN, CDR2 SYDVKM. V was pared by 1 base and J by 8 bases, with 15 bases between. This chain's CDR3 is CASSLSTAGREPQHF. The CDR3 DNA reads as TGTGCCAGCAGTTTATCGACGGCAGGGCGTGAGCCCCAGCATTTT.

The chain uses TRBV28 and TRBJ1-2; D is perhaps TRBD1 (5 bases). CDR3 size: 15 residues. The V end lost 1 base, the J end lost 7 bases, and 16 bases lay between the germline ends. Per the germline V gene, CDR1 is MDHEN and CDR2 is SYDVKM. As DNA, the CDR3 is TGTGCCAGCAGTTTATTCGCCGGAATGGGGGGTGGCTACACCTTC. It yields the protein CASSLFAGMGGGYTF.

CDR3 amino acids: CASSIADSYGYTF. The DNA of the CDR3 is TGTGCCAGTAGTATAGCCGACAGCTATGGCTACACCTTC. The rearrangement joins TRBV19 to TRBJ1-2, with a weak D call TRBD1 (5 bases). This CDR3 has 13 residues. The germline V gene has CDR1 LNHDA and CDR2 SQIVND (reference sequence). Trimming removed 1 base at V and 4 bases at J, with 7 bases between.

This clone was detected once. The V call is TRBV10-3, the J call TRBJ2-5; D possibly corresponds to TRBD2 (5 bases). Trimming cost V 3 bases and J 5 bases, with 16 bases left between them. Germline V CDR1 and CDR2: ENHRY, SYGVKD. This CDR3 is built from 15 residues. The CDR3: CAISDRTGSRETQYF. The CDR3 DNA follows: TGTGCCATCAGTGACCGGACGGGGAGTCGCGAGACCCAGTACTTC.

The genes are TRBV30 and TRBJ2-3; D remains unclear. The CDR3 is 13 amino acids. Looked up from germline, CDR1 is GTSNPN and CDR2 is SVGIG (reference sequence). V lost 3 bases and J 2 bases, leaving 9 bases between the germline ends. The CDR3 protein is CAWSGDTTDTQYF. The CDR3 coding sequence is TGTGCCTGGAGCGGCGACACCACAGATACGCAGTATTTT.

This clone appeared once. The chain employs TRBV11-2 and TRBJ2-1; the D gene could be TRBD1 or TRBD2 (5 bases each). The germline V gene encodes CDR1 SGHAT and CDR2 FQNNGV. The CDR3 sequence is 14 residues long. V shed 1 base and J shed 7 bases, with 11 bases lying between them. The CDR3 DNA is TGTGCCAGCAGCTTAGTCCAGGGACGAAATGAGCAGTTCTTC. Its protein product is CASSLVQGRNEQFF.